Shown below are 25 T cell receptor beta chains from a single sample sequenced in a study of Graves' ophthalmopathy and Graves' hyperthyroidism. RNA transcripts provided the template for amplifying TCR beta CDR3 regions. First-round RT-PCR used HTBI primers; second-round multiplex PCR followed. MiXCR, run by TCRdb on the multiplex PCR reads, gives a single entry per CDR3 protein. The table lists more than 1,000,000 distinct CDR3 sequences, less than 45% of them singletons. The sequencing input was peripheral blood or thyroid tissue (not recorded which). These receptors all come from an adult man with Graves' hyperthyroidism.

V and J are TRBV6-2 or TRBV6-3 and TRBJ2-7; possible D gene TRBD2, 6 bases. Trimming removed 2 bases at V and 12 bases at J, with 14 bases between. Germline V gives CDR1 MNHEY, CDR2 SVGEGT. This CDR3 comprises 12 residues. The CDR3: CASSYPRGRPYF. The CDR3 nucleotides are TGTGCCAGCAGTTACCCCCGGGGGAGACCGTACTTC.

This chain uses TRBV20-1 with TRBJ1-2, with D possibly matching TRBD1 (6 bases). Germline CDR1 reads DFQATT; CDR2 reads SNEGSKA (reference sequence). The CDR3 spans 13 residues. V was shortened by 5 bases and J by 8 bases, with 18 bases between the two germline ends. CDR3 nucleotide sequence: TGCAGTGCTGAGAGGGGGTACCAATTAGGCTACACCTTC. Its translation: CSAERGYQLGYTF.

For this clonotype: A much larger clone differs from this one at a single base, so this may be a read error. CDR3 DNA sequence: TGTGCCAGCAGCATCTCCGTGGGAGGGATCGGGAATCAGCCCCAGCATTTT. This translates into CASSISVGGIGNQPQHF. This chain connects TRBV7-2 to TRBJ1-5; D remains ambiguous. Trimming removed 5 bases at V and 4 bases at J, with 21 bases between. Germline CDR1 reads SGHTA; CDR2 reads FQGNSA. The CDR3 length is 17 residues.

This chain joins TRBV24-1 and TRBJ1-1; tentative D call: TRBD1 (6 bases). Germline CDR1 KGHDR, CDR2 SFDVKD. The V end lost 7 bases, the J end lost 2 bases, and 10 bases lay between the germline ends. The CDR3 is made up of 13 amino acids. CDR3 residues: CATRRQENTEAFF. The DNA of the CDR3 is TGTGCCACCAGACGACAGGAAAACACTGAAGCTTTCTTT.

The chain couples TRBV7-9 to TRBJ2-2; 10 nucleotides align to TRBD1. Germline assignment: CDR1 SEHNR and CDR2 FQNEAQ (reference sequence). Trimming at V came to 6 bases and at J to 5 bases, leaving 6 bases not matched to a gene. The CDR3 totals 15 residues. This CDR3 is CASRPGTGETGELFF. For the CDR3, the DNA is TGTGCCAGCAGGCCCGGGACAGGGGAGACCGGGGAGCTGTTTTTT.

This clonotype appeared once. A much larger clone sits a single nucleotide away, making a read error possible. The missing conserved phenylalanine or tryptophan at the end of this CDR3 makes a read error likely. V usage is TRBV5-1 and J usage is TRBJ2-7; TRBD1 agrees at 9 bases. Trimming removed 4 bases from V and 3 bases from J; junction bases left unmatched: 5. This CDR3 contains 14 residues. Germline CDR1 reads SGHRS; CDR2 reads YFSETQ. CDR3 amino acids: CASSRQGVDYEQYL. CDR3 sequence (DNA): TGCGCCAGCAGCCGACAGGGGGTAGACTACGAGCAGTACCTC.

The genes are TRBV10-3 and TRBJ2-4, with 8 bases fitting TRBD2. V lost 6 bases, J lost 7 bases, and 5 bases stayed unmatched. The V gene's germline CDR1 is ENHRY and CDR2 SYGVKD. The CDR3 extends over 13 amino acids. In DNA, the CDR3 is TGTGCCATCAGCCCGGGGGGGACCAACATTCAGTACTTC. It is translated as CAISPGGTNIQYF.

This sequence joins TRBV7-6 and TRBJ1-1, with TRBD1 matching over 7 bases. The CDR3 extends over 15 amino acids. V dropped 5 bases and J dropped 3; count of bases not matched to a gene: 9. Germline V CDR1 and CDR2: SGHVS, FNYEAQ. The CDR3, as DNA: TGTGCCAGCAGCGGATCTGCAGGGGGGCACACTGAAGCTTTCTTT. Translated, it gives CASSGSAGGHTEAFF.

The V call is TRBV29-1, the J call TRBJ1-5; D may be TRBD1 (5 bases). Germline assignment: CDR1 SQVTM and CDR2 ANQGSEA. This CDR3 comprises 13 residues. V lost 4 bases, J lost 6 bases, and 13 bases lay in between. DNA of the CDR3: TGCAGCGTTGTAGGATCGGGGGGTCAGCCCCAGCATTTT. Translation: CSVVGSGGQPQHF.

Ten or more counts support this clonotype. V usage is TRBV20-1 and J usage is TRBJ1-5; D is possibly TRBD1 (6 bases). This CDR3 region has 15 residues. Trimming took off 4 bases at V and 4 bases at J, with 17 bases between the two ends. Looked up from germline, CDR1 is DFQATT and CDR2 is SNEGSKA (reference sequence). DNA of the CDR3: TGCAGTGCTATAAGCCAGGACAGAATAAATCAGCCCCAGCATTTT. Translation gives CSAISQDRINQPQHF.

V gene TRBV11-2 combines with J gene TRBJ2-2; D is possibly TRBD2 (5 bases). Germline CDR1 SGHAT, CDR2 FQNNGV. V lost 5 bases, J lost 4 bases, and 17 bases lay in between. The CDR3 loop spans 16 amino acids. CDR3 sequence (DNA): TGTGCCAGCAGCCAAGTGAGGGTATGGACCACCGGGGAGCTGTTTTTT. It is translated as CASSQVRVWTTGELFF.

This chain links TRBV5-1 with TRBJ1-2; possible D gene TRBD1, 6 bases. This CDR3 has 15 amino acids. V lost 9 bases and J lost 2, with 20 bases in between. CDR1 and CDR2 from the germline V gene are SGHRS and YFSETQ. The DNA for the CDR3 is TGCGCCACCCACCCCTCGGGGGGCTGGAACTATGGCTACACCTTC. Its translation is CATHPSGGWNYGYTF. The whole variable domain, filled in from reference TRBV5-1 and TRBJ1-2, reads KAGVTQTPRYLIKTRGQQVTLSCSPISGHRSVSWYQQTPGQGLQFLFEYFSETQRNKGNFPGRFSGRQFSNSRSEMNVSTLELGDSALYLCATHPSGGWNYGYTFGSGTRLTVV.

In its sample, this clonotype was seen many times. The V gene is TRBV20-1, the J gene TRBJ2-6; the D is unclear. CDR1 is DFQATT, CDR2 SNEGSKA, per germline (reference sequence). The V end lost 3 bases, the J end lost 3 bases, and 9 bases lay between the germline ends. This CDR3 spans 14 amino acids. CDR3: CSASPPDGANVLTF. CDR3 coding DNA: TGCAGTGCTAGCCCCCCAGATGGGGCCAACGTCCTGACTTTC.

V usage is TRBV2 and J usage is TRBJ2-6, with D tentatively TRBD2 (5 bases). The CDR3 has 10 amino acids. The V end was cut by 9 bases, the J end by 9 bases, with 6 bases between. Germline lookup yields CDR1 SNHLY and CDR2 FYNNEI. CDR3 sequence (DNA): TGTGCCAGGGAGGACAACGTCCTGACTTTC. It yields the protein CAREDNVLTF.

The chain couples TRBV7-8 to TRBJ1-6; D ambiguous. The CDR3 has 16 amino acids. The ends were cut back, 4 bases at V and 6 bases at J, with 16 bases in the middle. Germline lookup yields CDR1 SGHVS and CDR2 FQNEAQ. CDR3 residues: CASSSGLGSVNSPLHF. Written as DNA, the CDR3 is TGTGCCAGCAGCTCCGGACTAGGGAGCGTTAATTCACCCCTCCACTTT.

This clonotype was detected ten times or more. The rearrangement links TRBV7-9 to TRBJ1-1; D unresolved. CDR3 length: 13 amino acids. The germline V gene has CDR1 SEHNR and CDR2 FQNEAQ (reference sequence). V lost 2 bases and J lost 10, with 14 bases in between. This CDR3 reads CASSLSGPAGAFF. The CDR3 DNA reads TGTGCCAGCAGCTTATCGGGCCCCGCGGGAGCTTTCTTT.

This clonotype has only a few counts. The CDR3 protein is CASSPYRGSNSPLHF. The CDR3 nucleotides read TGTGCCAGCAGCCCATACAGGGGCAGTAATTCACCCCTCCACTTT. The chain recombines TRBV3-1 with TRBJ1-6; 7 bases align to TRBD1. Germline V gives CDR1 LGHDT, CDR2 YNNKEL (reference sequence). The CDR3 is made up of 15 amino acids. The V and J ends lost 4 bases and 6 bases, in that order; junction bases with no gene match: 6.

The chain joins TRBV5-1 to TRBJ2-5; 7 bases line up with TRBD1. The length of the CDR3 is 14 residues. Germline assignment: CDR1 SGHRS and CDR2 YFSETQ. V lost 7 bases to trimming and J lost 3 bases; unmatched junction nucleotides: 9. In DNA, the CDR3 is TGCGCCAGCGCCAAGGGGACAGCTGAAGAGACCCAGTACTTC. It codes for CASAKGTAEETQYF.

This clonotype was counted at least ten times. This chain connects TRBV7-2 to TRBJ1-2; no firm D call. The CDR3 loop spans 15 amino acids. Trimming took off 4 bases at V and 0 bases at J, with 12 bases between the two ends. Germline CDR1 reads SGHTA; CDR2 reads FQGNSA. CDR3 residues: CASSSYPGTNYGYTF. In DNA form, the CDR3 reads TGTGCCAGCAGCTCCTACCCGGGGACTAACTATGGCTACACCTTC.

V is TRBV5-4 and J is TRBJ2-6; perhaps TRBD1 as D (7 bases). CDR1 is SGHNT and CDR2 is YYREEE in the germline V gene (reference sequence). The length of the CDR3 is 17 residues. Trimming pared 0 bases from V and 4 bases from J, leaving 14 bases between. The chain's CDR3 is CASSLVAGGSGANVLTF. CDR3 coding DNA: TGTGCCAGCAGCTTGGTCGCAGGGGGGTCCGGGGCCAACGTCCTGACTTTC.

This clonotype was counted between two and nine times. The J gene is TRBJ1-1, the V gene TRBV19; a possible D gene is TRBD1 (6 bases). The V gene lost 2 bases and the J gene lost 4 bases, with 11 bases spanning the gap. This CDR3 region has 14 residues. The germline V gene encodes CDR1 LNHDA and CDR2 SQIVND (reference sequence). Here the CDR3 DNA reads TGTGCCAGTAGTATACAGGGGCCGAGCACTGAAGCTTTCTTT. It specifies CASSIQGPSTEAFF.

The chain joins TRBV12-3 or TRBV12-4 to TRBJ1-5; 10 nucleotides agree with TRBD1. The CDR3 has 17 amino acids. Trimming took 6 bases from V and 0 from J; bases not matched to a gene: 8. The CDR3 DNA sequence: TGTGCCAGCAGCCAAGGAGGGACAGGGGTTAGCAATCAGCCCCAGCATTTT. Residues: CASSQGGTGVSNQPQHF.

This clonotype was recorded at least ten times. The rearrangement joins TRBV6-2 or TRBV6-3 to TRBJ1-2; no clear D. This CDR3 comprises 15 residues. V gave up 7 bases and J gave up 6 bases, with 21 bases separating them. The V gene's germline CDR1 is MNHEY and CDR2 SVGEGT. Here the CDR3 DNA reads TGTGCCAGCACCCAACTCTCGCCGACGACTAATGGCTACACCTTC. Protein: CASTQLSPTTNGYTF.

The rearrangement joins TRBV20-1 to TRBJ1-5; D gene uncertain. There are 13 residues in the CDR3. The germline V and J ends were trimmed by 6 bases and 7 bases, with 16 bases remaining between them. The germline CDR1 and CDR2 sequences are DFQATT and SNEGSKA (reference sequence). CDR3 nucleotides: TGCAGTGCCCTCGGACGGGGTGGCCAGCCCCAGCATTTT. Translation gives CSALGRGGQPQHF.

Remarks on this clonotype: A clone one base away is much larger, so this may be a read error. The chain couples TRBV9 to TRBJ1-6; D is uncertain. Looked up from germline, CDR1 is SGDLS and CDR2 is YYNGEE. The CDR3 has 14 amino acids. Trimming removed 2 bases at V and 7 bases at J, with 10 bases between. CDR3 nucleotides: TGTGCCAGCAGCGTGGCGGCGGGGAATTCACCCCTCCACTTT. Its protein is CASSVAAGNSPLHF.